A single sample is the source of the 31 T cell receptor beta chains below, sequenced in a study of CD8+ T cells in alopecia areata. As the sequencing template, cDNA was produced by extracting RNA and reverse transcribing it. Sequenced by immunoSEQ multiplex PCR; TCRdb stores in-frame clones only, minus some. The sample has under 150,000 clones; more than 55% are singletons. Material: CD8+ T cells sorted from blood. The receptors derive from a human donor in good health.

The gene calls are TRBV4-2 and TRBJ2-7; D tentatively fits TRBD1 or TRBD2 (5 bases each). The CDR3 has 17 amino acids. V dropped 4 bases and J dropped 5 bases, with 24 bases sitting between them. Germline CDR1 and CDR2: LGHNA and YNFKEQ. The CDR3 bases are TGTGCCAGCAGCCCAGGTTGGGTCCGCGGGCAGGACAACGAGCAGTACTTC. Translating gives CASSPGWVRGQDNEQYF.

This clone was seen a handful of times. This chain connects TRBV29-1 to TRBJ2-7; 7 nucleotides line up with TRBD2. After removal of 4 bases from V and 2 bases from J, the junction contained 5 bases not matched to a gene. This CDR3 is built from 13 residues. The germline gives CDR1 SQVTM, CDR2 ANQGSEA. In DNA, the CDR3 is TGCAGCGTTGGGGGAGGGCTTACCTACGAGCAGTACTTC. Translation gives CSVGGGLTYEQYF.

The V gene is TRBV4-1, the J gene TRBJ1-4, with TRBD1 as a possible D gene (5 bases). The CDR3 runs 16 residues. V was cut by 5 bases and J by 2 bases, with 15 bases left in between. Germline lookup yields CDR1 MGHRA and CDR2 YSYEKL. In DNA, the CDR3 is TGCGCCAGCAGCGCCCAGGGAGCCTCGACTAATGAAAAACTGTTTTTT. It encodes CASSAQGASTNEKLFF.

The V gene is TRBV29-1, the J gene TRBJ1-1; D possibly corresponds to TRBD1 (5 bases). Deletions cut 6 bases from V and 11 bases from J, with 16 bases between. CDR3 size: 11 residues. Germline CDR1 and CDR2: SQVTM and ANQGSEA. The CDR3 region is CSVPTRGSAFF. The CDR3 bases are TGCAGCGTGCCGACACGGGGGAGTGCTTTCTTT.

This chain joins TRBV7-9 and TRBJ2-7, with TRBD1 matching 8 bases. The V segment lost 6 bases and the J segment 5 bases; nucleotides outside the gene matches: 3. The CDR3 is 12 residues long. Germline V gene data show CDR1 as SEHNR and CDR2 as FQNEAQ (reference sequence). CDR3 DNA sequence: TGTGCCAGCAGTGACAGGGGCCACGAGCAGTACTTC. Translating it yields CASSDRGHEQYF.

The chain carries TRBV5-6 and TRBJ2-7, with D maybe TRBD2 (5 bases). The CDR3 is 14 residues long. Trimming cost V 4 bases and J 3 bases, with 14 bases left between them. CDR1 is SGHDT, CDR2 YYEEEE, per germline. As DNA, the CDR3 is TGTGCCAGCAGCCTCCCGGGGAACTACTACGAGCAGTACTTC. This codes for CASSLPGNYYEQYF.

V usage is TRBV30 and J usage is TRBJ1-2; no reliable D call. V lost 5 bases to trimming and J lost 7 bases, with 11 bases between them. This CDR3 contains 11 residues. The germline CDR1 and CDR2 sequences are GTSNPN and SVGIG (reference sequence). The DNA for the CDR3 is TGTGCCTGGGTTGTCCCGTCTGGCTACACCTTC. Its protein product is CAWVVPSGYTF. Full variable domain (remainder filled in from reference TRBV30 and TRBJ1-2): SQTIHQWPATLVQPVGSPLSLECTVEGTSNPNLYWYRQAAGRGLQLLFYSVGIGQISSEVPQNLSASRPQDRQFILSSKKLLLSDSGFYLCAWVVPSGYTFGSGTRLTVV.

The chain uses TRBV5-6 and TRBJ2-1, with 11 bases that match TRBD1. The V segment lost 0 bases and the J segment 7 bases; nucleotides outside the gene matches: 9. CDR1 is SGHDT and CDR2 is YYEEEE in the germline V gene. The CDR3 runs to 17 residues. CDR3 DNA: TGTGCCAGCAGCTTGGGCCCCGGACAGGGGGCGAGGAATGAGCAGTTCTTC. Translated: CASSLGPGQGARNEQFF. Drawing the rest from reference TRBV5-6 and TRBJ2-1, the complete variable domain is DAGVTQSPTHLIKTRGQQVTLRCSPKSGHDTVSWYQQALGQGPQFIFQYYEEEERQRGNFPDRFSGHQFPNYSSELNVNALLLGDSALYLCASSLGPGQGARNEQFFGPGTRLTVL.

The chain couples TRBV29-1 to TRBJ2-7, with D perhaps matching TRBD1 (6 bases). Trimming removed 0 bases from V and 7 bases from J, with 10 bases in between. Germline V gene lookup returns CDR1 SQVTM and CDR2 ANQGSEA. CDR3 size: 12 residues. CDR3 nucleotides: TGCAGCGTTGAAGACAGGGGTGGGGAGCAGTACTTC. This translates into CSVEDRGGEQYF.

This clone is a singleton in its sample. The chain recombines TRBV28 with TRBJ2-7, with 12 positions matching TRBD1. CDR3 length: 15 amino acids. Trimming removed 5 bases from V and 5 bases from J; junction bases left unmatched: 7. Germline CDR1 reads MDHEN; CDR2 reads SYDVKM. In DNA form, the CDR3 reads TGTGCCAGCAGTAGGGACAGGGGGCCGGGAGACGAGCAGTACTTC. Amino acid sequence: CASSRDRGPGDEQYF.

V gene TRBV5-6 combines with J gene TRBJ1-1; the D is unclear. The CDR3 runs 12 residues. Per the germline V gene, CDR1 is SGHDT and CDR2 is YYEEEE. With 1 base removed from V and 11 bases from J, the gap between germline ends came to 12 bases. The CDR3 sequence is CASSLTGYRAFF. The CDR3 nucleotides are TGTGCCAGCAGCTTGACGGGGTATCGGGCTTTCTTT. The full variable domain, rest sourced from reference TRBV5-6 and TRBJ1-1, is DAGVTQSPTHLIKTRGQQVTLRCSPKSGHDTVSWYQQALGQGPQFIFQYYEEEERQRGNFPDRFSGHQFPNYSSELNVNALLLGDSALYLCASSLTGYRAFFGQGTRLTVV.

The rearrangement joins TRBV2 to TRBJ1-5; weak D call: TRBD1 (6 bases). The V end lost 1 base, the J end lost 5 bases, and 9 bases lay between the germline ends. The CDR3 runs 14 residues. Germline CDR1 is SNHLY and CDR2 is FYNNEI. The CDR3 region is CASSEGGAYQPQHF. CDR3 coding DNA: TGTGCCAGCAGTGAAGGGGGGGCATATCAGCCCCAGCATTTT.

V and J are TRBV29-1 and TRBJ2-6, with D unclear. The V and J ends lost 4 bases and 0 bases respectively, with 13 bases between them. CDR3 length equals 16 residues. Germline CDR1 reads SQVTM; CDR2 reads ANQGSEA. The CDR3 sequence: CSVGRRTDSGANVLTF. The DNA of the CDR3 is TGCAGCGTTGGCCGACGGACCGACTCTGGGGCCAACGTCCTGACTTTC. Filled out from reference TRBV29-1 and TRBJ2-6, the complete variable domain reads SAVISQKPSRDICQRGTSLTIQCQVDSQVTMMFWYRQQPGQSLTLIATANQGSEATYESGFVIDKFPISRPNLTFSTLTVSNMSPEDSSIYLCSVGRRTDSGANVLTFGAGSRLTVL.

The CDR3 DNA sequence: TGTGCCTGGAGGAGGACAGGGGACAACACCGGGGAGCTGTTTTTT. Amino acids: CAWRRTGDNTGELFF. This sequence joins TRBV30 and TRBJ2-2; 9 bases are a match to TRBD1. Per the germline V gene, CDR1 is GTSNPN and CDR2 is SVGIG (reference sequence). This CDR3 comprises 15 residues. The V and J ends lost 3 bases and 2 bases, in that order; junction bases with no gene match: 4. The variable domain in full, completed from reference TRBV30 and TRBJ2-2, reads SQTIHQWPATLVQPVGSPLSLECTVEGTSNPNLYWYRQAAGRGLQLLFYSVGIGQISSEVPQNLSASRPQDRQFILSSKKLLLSDSGFYLCAWRRTGDNTGELFFGEGSRLTVL.

The V and J genes are TRBV4-1 and TRBJ2-1; D call uncertain. CDR1 is MGHRA and CDR2 is YSYEKL in the germline V gene. The CDR3 runs to 14 residues. Trimming shortened V by 4 bases and J by 8 bases, and 15 bases separated the two germline ends. CDR3 nucleotide sequence: TGCGCCAGCAGCCCCGAACACCCCGTTGATGAGCAGTTCTTC. The encoded protein is CASSPEHPVDEQFF.

The V and J genes are TRBV23-1 and TRBJ1-2; maybe TRBD1 (6 bases). TRBV23-1 is recorded as an ORF, its role being uncertain. This CDR3 has 17 amino acids. Trimming removed 1 base at V and 3 bases at J, with 18 bases between. DNA for the CDR3: TGCGCCAGCAGTCAATTGGGACAAGGGAAAGACGACTATGGCTACACCTTC. This translates into CASSQLGQGKDDYGYTF.

V is TRBV20-1 and J is TRBJ2-5, with D uncertain. The CDR3 spans 11 residues. V lost 1 base, J lost 4 bases, and 4 bases lay in between. Looked up from germline, CDR1 is DFQATT and CDR2 is SNEGSKA (reference sequence). CDR3 amino acids: CSARAPETQYF. DNA of the CDR3: TGCAGTGCTAGAGCCCCAGAGACCCAGTACTTC.

This clone was counted a single time. CDR3 bases: TGCGCCAGCAGCGGGGACAGGGTTAAGACTGAAGCTTTCTTT. It encodes CASSGDRVKTEAFF. The V call is TRBV5-1, the J call TRBJ1-1; 9 bases agree with TRBD1. V shed 4 bases and J 5 bases; nucleotides not matched to a gene: 6. The germline CDR1 and CDR2 sequences are SGHRS and YFSETQ. The CDR3 consists of 14 residues.

The chain recombines TRBV7-9 with TRBJ2-2; D ambiguous. This CDR3 contains 11 residues. The germline V gene has CDR1 SEHNR and CDR2 FQNEAQ (reference sequence). V was trimmed by 6 bases and J by 5 bases, leaving 4 bases between them. Here the CDR3 reads CASRTTGELFF. As DNA, the CDR3 is TGTGCCAGCAGAACAACCGGGGAGCTGTTTTTT. The full variable domain, completed using reference TRBV7-9 and TRBJ2-2, is DTGVSQNPRHKITKRGQNVTFRCDPISEHNRLYWYRQTLGQGPEFLTYFQNEAQLEKSRLLSDRFSAERPKGSFSTLEIQRTEQGDSAMYLCASRTTGELFFGEGSRLTVL.

The V gene is TRBV6-6, the J gene TRBJ2-7, with no clear D. This CDR3 contains 12 residues. Germline lookup yields CDR1 MNHNY and CDR2 SVGAGI (reference sequence). The ends were cut back, 5 bases at V and 3 bases at J, with 8 bases in the middle. The DNA for the CDR3 is TGTGCCAGCAGTAGCAGTGACTACGAGCAGTACTTC. Its protein product is CASSSSDYEQYF.

This clone was seen a handful of times. This chain links TRBV27 with TRBJ2-2; D possibly corresponds to TRBD1 (5 bases). This CDR3 region has 15 residues. V was clipped by 2 bases and J by 2 bases, with 9 bases between them. CDR1 and CDR2 from the germline V gene are MNHEY and SMNVEV (reference sequence). The CDR3 DNA reads as TGTGCCAGCAGTTTAGTACAGGTTAACACCGGGGAGCTGTTTTTT. It codes for CASSLVQVNTGELFF.

The rearrangement uses TRBV5-1 and TRBJ1-5; D uncertain. Germline CDR1 reads SGHRS; CDR2 reads YFSETQ. This CDR3 has 16 amino acids. The V end was cut by 0 bases, the J end by 1 base, with 11 bases between. The CDR3 nucleotides are TGCGCCAGCAGCTTGGCCCCAGTCGAAAGCAATCAGCCCCAGCATTTT. This codes for CASSLAPVESNQPQHF.

The genes are TRBV20-1 and TRBJ2-7; weak D call: TRBD2 (5 bases). This CDR3 contains 10 residues. Germline CDR1 reads DFQATT; CDR2 reads SNEGSKA (reference sequence). This CDR3 reads CSVGAYEQYF. CDR3 sequence (DNA): TGCAGCGTCGGGGCCTACGAGCAGTACTTC.

CDR3 region: CSARGQAEAFF. The CDR3 DNA reads TGCAGTGCTCGTGGACAGGCTGAAGCTTTCTTT. The genes are TRBV20-1 and TRBJ1-1; 7 bases map to TRBD1. The CDR3 extends over 11 amino acids. The germline V gene has CDR1 DFQATT and CDR2 SNEGSKA (reference sequence). V lost 5 bases, J lost 6 bases, and 3 bases stayed unmatched.

A few counts support this clone. The chain carries TRBV27 and TRBJ2-5; 8 bases map to TRBD2. This CDR3 region has 14 residues. Looked up from germline, CDR1 is MNHEY and CDR2 is SMNVEV (reference sequence). The ends lost 3 bases at V and 5 bases at J; junction bases unmatched: 5. CDR3: CASSFGTRGETQYF. CDR3 DNA sequence: TGTGCCAGCAGTTTCGGGACTAGAGGGGAGACCCAGTACTTC.

This clone has only a few counts. Other DNA sequences of this sample code for an identical CDR3. J is TRBJ1-5 and V is TRBV15, with TRBD1 matching over 9 bases. This CDR3 region has 15 residues. Germline trimming cut 1 base from V and 4 bases from J; bases unmatched to any gene: 2. CDR1 and CDR2 (germline): LNHNV, YYDKDF (reference sequence). In DNA form, the CDR3 reads TGTGCCACCAGCAGAGGGACAGGGGCGAATCAGCCCCAGCATTTT. Translated: CATSRGTGANQPQHF. The full variable domain, completed using reference TRBV15 and TRBJ1-5, is DAMVIQNPRYQVTQFGKPVTLSCSQTLNHNVMYWYQQKSSQAPKLLFHYYDKDFNNEADTPDNFQSRRPNTSFCFLDIRSPGLGDTAMYLCATSRGTGANQPQHFGDGTRLSIL.

The CDR3, as DNA: TGTGCCAGCAGTGCTAGCGGTTACAATGAGCAGTTCTTC. Translating gives CASSASGYNEQFF. The chain uses TRBV27 and TRBJ2-1; 7 bases match TRBD2. V lost 5 bases, J lost 4 bases, and 2 bases stayed unmatched. Germline V gene data show CDR1 as MNHEY and CDR2 as SMNVEV (reference sequence). The CDR3 is made up of 13 amino acids.

This clone has just one count. Other DNA sequences within the sample encode an identical CDR3. The rearrangement links TRBV20-1 to TRBJ2-1; D tentatively reads TRBD1 or TRBD2 (5 bases each). From germline, CDR1 is DFQATT and CDR2 SNEGSKA (reference sequence). V gave up 5 bases and J gave up 9 bases, with 8 bases separating them. CDR3 length equals 10 residues. CDR3 bases: TGCAGTGCTCGGGGCGGTGAGCAGTTCTTC. This sequence encodes CSARGGEQFF.

This clone was counted only a few times. This sequence joins TRBV30 and TRBJ1-1; 10 nucleotides line up with TRBD1. Looked up from germline, CDR1 is GTSNPN and CDR2 is SVGIG (reference sequence). Trimming cost V 7 bases and J 4 bases; bases outside gene matches: 9. The CDR3 loop spans 14 amino acids. In DNA form, the CDR3 reads TGTGCCTCTTACGACCGGGACAGGGGCACTGAAGCTTTCTTT. This encodes CASYDRDRGTEAFF.

A note on this clone: A junction end diverges from the germline sequence, so it may reflect a read error. The V gene is TRBV20-1, the J gene TRBJ1-1, with D perhaps matching TRBD1 (5 bases). The CDR3 covers 10 residues. The germline V gene has CDR1 DFQATT and CDR2 SNEGSKA (reference sequence). Written as DNA, the CDR3 is TGCAGTGCTATGGACACCGAAGCTTTCTTT. Translated: CSAMDTEAFF.

J is TRBJ1-2 and V is TRBV28; TRBD1 matches 8 bases. V dropped 5 bases and J dropped 6; count of bases not matched to a gene: 5. Germline CDR1 MDHEN, CDR2 SYDVKM. The CDR3 sequence is 13 residues long. DNA for the CDR3: TGTGCCAGCAGTCTACAGGGGGGGGATGGCTACACCTTC. Translated: CASSLQGGDGYTF.